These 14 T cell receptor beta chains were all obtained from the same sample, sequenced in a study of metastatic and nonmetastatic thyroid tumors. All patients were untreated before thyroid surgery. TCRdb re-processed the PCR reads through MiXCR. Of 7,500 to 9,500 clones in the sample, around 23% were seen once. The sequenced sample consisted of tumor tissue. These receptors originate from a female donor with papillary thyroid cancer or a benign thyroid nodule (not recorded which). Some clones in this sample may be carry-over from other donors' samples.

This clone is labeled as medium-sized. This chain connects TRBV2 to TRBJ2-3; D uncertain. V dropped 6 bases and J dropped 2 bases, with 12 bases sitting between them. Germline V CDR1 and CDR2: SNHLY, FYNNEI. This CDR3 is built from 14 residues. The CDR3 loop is CASRSGSYTDTQYF. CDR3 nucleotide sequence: TGTGCCAGCAGATCCGGGTCCTACACAGATACGCAGTATTTT.

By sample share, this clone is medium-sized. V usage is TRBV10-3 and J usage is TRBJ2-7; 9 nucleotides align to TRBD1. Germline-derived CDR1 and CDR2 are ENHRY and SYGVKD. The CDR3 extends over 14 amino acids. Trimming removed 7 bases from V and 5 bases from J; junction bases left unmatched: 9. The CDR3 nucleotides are TGTGCCATCAATAACCGGGACAGGGATAACGAGCAGTACTTC. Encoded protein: CAINNRDRDNEQYF.

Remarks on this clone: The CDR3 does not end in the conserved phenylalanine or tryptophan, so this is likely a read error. The DNA for the CDR3 is TGTGCGAGCAGCCTACAGGGTCGGGAGACCCAGTACCTC. Its protein product is CASSLQGRETQYL. J is TRBJ2-5 and V is TRBV7-8, with D maybe TRBD1 (6 bases). This CDR3 is built from 13 residues. Germline CDR1 and CDR2: SGHVS and FQNEAQ.

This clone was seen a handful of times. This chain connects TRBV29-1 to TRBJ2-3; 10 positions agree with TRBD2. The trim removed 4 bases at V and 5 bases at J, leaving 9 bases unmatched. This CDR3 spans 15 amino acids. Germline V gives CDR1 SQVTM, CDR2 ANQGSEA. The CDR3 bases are TGCAGCGTTGCTCCTCTAGCGGGAGCCGGAGATACGCAGTATTTT. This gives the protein CSVAPLAGAGDTQYF.

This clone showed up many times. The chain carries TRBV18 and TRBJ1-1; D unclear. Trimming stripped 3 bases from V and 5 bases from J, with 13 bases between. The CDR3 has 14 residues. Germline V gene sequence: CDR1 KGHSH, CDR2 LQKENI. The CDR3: CASSPQVLETEAFF. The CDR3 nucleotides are TGTGCCAGCTCACCTCAGGTGTTGGAGACTGAAGCTTTCTTT. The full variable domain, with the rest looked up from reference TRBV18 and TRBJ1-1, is NAGVMQNPRHLVRRRGQEARLRCSPMKGHSHVYWYRQLPEEGLKFMVYLQKENIIDESGMPKERFSAEFPKEGPSILRIQQVVRGDSAAYFCASSPQVLETEAFFGQGTRLTVV.

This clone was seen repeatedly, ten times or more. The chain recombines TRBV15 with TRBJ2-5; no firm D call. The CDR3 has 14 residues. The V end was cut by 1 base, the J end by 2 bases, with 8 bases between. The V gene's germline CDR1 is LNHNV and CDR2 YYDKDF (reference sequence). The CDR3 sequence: CATSRGGTQETQYF. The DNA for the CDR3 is TGTGCCACCAGCAGAGGGGGAACGCAAGAGACCCAGTACTTC.

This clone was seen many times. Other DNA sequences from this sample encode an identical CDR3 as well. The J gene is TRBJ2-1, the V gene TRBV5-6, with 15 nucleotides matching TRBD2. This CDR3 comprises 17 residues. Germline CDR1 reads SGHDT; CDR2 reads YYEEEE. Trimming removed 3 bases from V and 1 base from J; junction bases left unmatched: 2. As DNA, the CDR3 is TGTGCCAGCAGCTACGGACTAGCGGGAGGGTCCTACAATGAGCAGTTCTTC. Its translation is CASSYGLAGGSYNEQFF. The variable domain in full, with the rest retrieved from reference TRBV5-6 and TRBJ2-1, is DAGVTQSPTHLIKTRGQQVTLRCSPKSGHDTVSWYQQALGQGPQFIFQYYEEEERQRGNFPDRFSGHQFPNYSSELNVNALLLGDSALYLCASSYGLAGGSYNEQFFGPGTRLTVL.

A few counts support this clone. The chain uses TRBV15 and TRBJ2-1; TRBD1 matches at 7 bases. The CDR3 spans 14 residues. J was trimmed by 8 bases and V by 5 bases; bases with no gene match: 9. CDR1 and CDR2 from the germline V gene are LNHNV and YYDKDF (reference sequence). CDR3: CATSSRDRADEQFF. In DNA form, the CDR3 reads TGTGCCACCAGCTCTCGCGACAGGGCGGATGAGCAGTTCTTC.

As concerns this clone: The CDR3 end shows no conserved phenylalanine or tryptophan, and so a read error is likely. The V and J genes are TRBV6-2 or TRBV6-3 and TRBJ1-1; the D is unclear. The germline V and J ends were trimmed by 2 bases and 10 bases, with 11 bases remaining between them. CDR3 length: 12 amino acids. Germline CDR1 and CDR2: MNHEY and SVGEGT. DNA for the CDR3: TGTGCCAGCAGTTACGGGCCGTGGGTAGCTTTCCTT. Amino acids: CASSYGPWVAFL.

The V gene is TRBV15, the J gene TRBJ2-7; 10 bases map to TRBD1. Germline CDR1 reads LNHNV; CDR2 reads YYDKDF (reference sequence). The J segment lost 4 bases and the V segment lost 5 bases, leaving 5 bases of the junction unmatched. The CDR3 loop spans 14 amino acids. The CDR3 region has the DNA TGTGCCACCAGCGCCGGGACAGGGGATTACGAGCAGTACTTC. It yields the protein CATSAGTGDYEQYF.

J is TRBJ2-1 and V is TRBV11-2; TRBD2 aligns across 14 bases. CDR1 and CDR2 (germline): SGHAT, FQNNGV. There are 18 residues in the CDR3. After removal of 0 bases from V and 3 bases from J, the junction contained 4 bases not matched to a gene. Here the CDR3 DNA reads TGTGCCAGCAGCTTAGAAGGGACTAGCGGGAGATTCTACAATGAGCAGTTCTTC. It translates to CASSLEGTSGRFYNEQFF.

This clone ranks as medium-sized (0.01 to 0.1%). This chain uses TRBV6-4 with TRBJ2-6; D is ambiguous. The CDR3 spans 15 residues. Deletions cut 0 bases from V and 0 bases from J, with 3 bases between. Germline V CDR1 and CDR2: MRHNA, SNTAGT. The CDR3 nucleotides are TGTGCCAGCAGTGACTCACTCTCTGGGGCCAACGTCCTGACTTTC. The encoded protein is CASSDSLSGANVLTF.

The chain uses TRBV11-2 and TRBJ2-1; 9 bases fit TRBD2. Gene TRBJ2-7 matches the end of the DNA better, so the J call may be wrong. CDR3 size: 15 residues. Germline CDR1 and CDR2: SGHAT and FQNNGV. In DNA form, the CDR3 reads TGTGCCAGCAGCCCTGTACTGACTAGCGGCTACGAGCAGTACTTC. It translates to CASSPVLTSGYEQYF.

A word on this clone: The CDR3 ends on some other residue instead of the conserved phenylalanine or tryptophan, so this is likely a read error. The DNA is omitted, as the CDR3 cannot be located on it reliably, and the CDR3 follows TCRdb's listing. This chain's CDR3 is CASRGGAYEHYN. The rearrangement joins TRBV6-2 or TRBV6-3 to TRBJ2-7; the D call TRBD2 from the table was never checked on the DNA. Germline V gene data show CDR1 as MNHEY and CDR2 as SVGEGT. Both ends counted, the CDR3 spans 12 residues.